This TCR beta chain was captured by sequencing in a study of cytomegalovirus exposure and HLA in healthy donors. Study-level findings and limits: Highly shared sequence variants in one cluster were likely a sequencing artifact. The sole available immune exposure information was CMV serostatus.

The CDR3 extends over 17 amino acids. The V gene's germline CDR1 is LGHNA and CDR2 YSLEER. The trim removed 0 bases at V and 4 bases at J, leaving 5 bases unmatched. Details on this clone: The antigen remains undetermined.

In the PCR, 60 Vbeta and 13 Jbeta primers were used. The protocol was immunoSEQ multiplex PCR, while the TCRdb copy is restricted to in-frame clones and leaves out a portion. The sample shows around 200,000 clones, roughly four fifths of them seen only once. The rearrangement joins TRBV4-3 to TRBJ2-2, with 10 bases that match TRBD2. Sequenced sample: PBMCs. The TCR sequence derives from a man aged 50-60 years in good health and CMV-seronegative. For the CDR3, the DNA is TGCGCCAGCAGCCAAGATAAGCGGGGGGGCGCCACCGGGGAGCTGTTTTTT. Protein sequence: CASSQDKRGGATGELFF.